This TCR beta chain was profiled in a study of blood T cell repertoires in COVID-19. Study-level background: The United States, Italy and Spain supplied acute and convalescent COVID-19 samples. Sources were T cells, B-cell-depleted T cells, or PBMCs; the material itself was cDNA or gDNA.

Per the germline V gene, CDR1 is SNHLY and CDR2 is FYNNEI. V shed 4 bases and J 8 bases; nucleotides not matched to a gene: 6. The CDR3 has 14 amino acids. In the original processing: Amplified reference gene primers provided the basis for estimating nucleated cell counts. Measured with immunoSEQ multiplex PCR; TCRdb has only the in-frame clones, and not every one. Clone size and V and J calls were adopted from that table, with D and trimming inferred from the DNA. The top ten clones hold about 3% of a sample with approximately 230,000 clones, about 90% of them seen once. The V gene is TRBV2, the J gene TRBJ1-2, with TRBD1 matching 11 bases. This sequence was found in a man aged 18 to 29 with active or convalescent COVID-19. Sample: peripheral blood. The CDR3 spells CASSVEGQGGGYTF. The CDR3 nucleotides are TGTGCCAGCAGTGTTGAGGGACAGGGGGGCGGCTACACCTTC.